Detailed here is one T cell receptor (beta chain). The assay was immunoSEQ multiplex PCR, and TCRdb's table has in-frame clones only and misses some. The data show under 40,000 clones, around nine tenths seen once. The data were obtained in a study of PD-L1 blockade in urothelial cancer. Study summary: Atezolizumab was started by patients in the mid-2010s at 1,200 mg intravenously every 3 weeks.

The CDR3 extends over 13 amino acids. Germline CDR1 reads LNHDA; CDR2 reads SQIVND (reference sequence). Material: PBMCs, obtained around atezolizumab (anti-PD-L1) treatment. The clonotype originates from a man between 65 and 85 years old with urothelial cancer. The chain recombines TRBV19 with TRBJ2-5; TRBD1 matches 10 bases. This CDR3 reads CATRDRGKETQYF. CDR3 nucleotide sequence: TGTGCTACTCGGGACAGGGGTAAAGAGACCCAGTACTTC. Looking up the rest from reference TRBV19 and TRBJ2-5 gives the full variable domain: DGGITQSPKYLFRKEGQNVTLSCEQNLNHDAMYWYRQDPGQGLRLIYYSQIVNDFQKGDIAEGYSVSREKKESFPLTVTSAQKNPTAFYLCATRDRGKETQYFGPGTRLLVL.